This TCR beta chain was sequenced in a study of cytomegalovirus exposure and HLA in healthy donors. Study-level findings and limits: Reported results showed that the classifier diagnosed cytomegalovirus status with high specificity and sensitivity. Roughly uniform sequencing depth across donors was assumed, possibly incorrectly. Immune exposure data for these donors was limited to CMV serostatus.

Use of 60 Vbeta and 13 Jbeta primers characterized the PCR. Libraries were prepared by immunoSEQ multiplex PCR; TCRdb keeps only in-frame clonotypes and omits some of them. The repertoire holds roughly 120,000 clones, with 76% as singletons. As concerns this clone: As yet, its antigen is unknown.

The clonotype comes from a man aged 50-59 years in good health and CMV-seronegative. The sample consisted of PBMCs.

CDR3 in amino acids: CASSLFIISADTGELFF. The CDR3 nucleotides read TGTGCCAGCAGCTTATTTATTATCTCCGCAGACACCGGGGAGCTGTTTTTT. The rearrangement joins TRBV11-1 to TRBJ2-2; D gene ambiguous. V lost 2 bases, J lost 3 bases, and 16 bases lay in between. CDR1 is SGHAT, CDR2 FQDESV, per germline (reference sequence). The CDR3 runs to 17 residues.